This T cell receptor beta chain is drawn from a study of graft-versus-host responses after intestinal transplantation. Clones were sequenced by immunoSEQ multiplex PCR, and TCRdb holds only the in-frame ones, with some missing. Of just over 20,000 clones listed, 35% to 50% were seen once; the top ten hold approximately 1.6%. In its sample, this clone is medium-sized. Plating combined around 200,000 CFSE-labeled responder cells with around 200,000 irradiated, violet-dye-labeled stimulator cells. Both CD3+CD4+ and CD3+CD8+ responders that were proliferating and CFSE-low underwent sorting after the reaction. The CDR3 is 15 residues long. Trimming took 2 bases from V and 2 from J, leaving 10 bases between them. CDR1 SGHTA and CDR2 FQGTGA come from the germline V gene.

Sequencing used alloreactive CD8+ T cells from a mixed lymphocyte reaction culture, obtained before intestinal transplant. Subset indicated: CFSE-low proliferating T cells sorted from roughly 6-day pre-transplant mixed lymphocyte reaction (GvH or HvG direction). The origin of this receptor is a human patient who received an intestinal transplant. The V call is TRBV7-3, the J call TRBJ1-3; D is ambiguous. Here the CDR3 reads CASSLSPGAGNTIYF. The CDR3 DNA reads as TGTGCCAGCAGCTTATCCCCCGGCGCTGGAAACACCATATATTTT.